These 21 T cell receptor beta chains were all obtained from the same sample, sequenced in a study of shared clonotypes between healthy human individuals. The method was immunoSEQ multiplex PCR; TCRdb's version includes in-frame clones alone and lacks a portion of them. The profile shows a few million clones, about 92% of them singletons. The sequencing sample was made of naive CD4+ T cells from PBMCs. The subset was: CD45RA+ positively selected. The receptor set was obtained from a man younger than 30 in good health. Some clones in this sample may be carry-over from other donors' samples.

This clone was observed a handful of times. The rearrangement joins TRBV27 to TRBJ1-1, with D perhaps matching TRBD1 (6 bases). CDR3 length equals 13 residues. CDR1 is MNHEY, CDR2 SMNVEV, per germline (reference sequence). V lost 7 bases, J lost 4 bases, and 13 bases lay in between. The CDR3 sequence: CASTGVRATEAFF. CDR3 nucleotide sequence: TGTGCCAGCACAGGGGTGAGGGCCACTGAAGCTTTCTTT.

This CDR3 reads CASSKTYEQYF. The CDR3 nucleotides are TGTGCCAGCAGCAAGACCTACGAGCAGTACTTC. V is TRBV2 and J is TRBJ2-7; D is unresolved. The germline CDR1 and CDR2 sequences are SNHLY and FYNNEI. The CDR3 consists of 11 residues. Trimming stripped 6 bases from V and 2 bases from J, with 5 bases between.

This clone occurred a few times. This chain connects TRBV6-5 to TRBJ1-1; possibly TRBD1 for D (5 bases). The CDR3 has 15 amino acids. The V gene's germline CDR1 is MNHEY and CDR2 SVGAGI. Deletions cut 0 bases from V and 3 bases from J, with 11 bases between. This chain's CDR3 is CASSYSGVADTEAFF. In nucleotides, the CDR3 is TGTGCCAGCAGTTACTCAGGGGTAGCGGACACTGAAGCTTTCTTT.

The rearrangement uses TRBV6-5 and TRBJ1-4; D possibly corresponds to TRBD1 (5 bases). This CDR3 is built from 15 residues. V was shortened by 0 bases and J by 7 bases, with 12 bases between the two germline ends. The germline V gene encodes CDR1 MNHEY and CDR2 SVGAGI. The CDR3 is CASSYSGGRGEKLFF. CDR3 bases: TGTGCCAGCAGTTACTCGGGCGGGAGGGGTGAAAAACTGTTTTTT.

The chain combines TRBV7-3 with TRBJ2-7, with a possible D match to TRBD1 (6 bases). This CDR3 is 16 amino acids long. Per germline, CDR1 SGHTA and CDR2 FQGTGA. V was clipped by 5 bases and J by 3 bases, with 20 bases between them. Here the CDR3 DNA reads TGTGCCAGCAGCCCGATTGGGACACACTTAATCTACGAGCAGTACTTC. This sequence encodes CASSPIGTHLIYEQYF. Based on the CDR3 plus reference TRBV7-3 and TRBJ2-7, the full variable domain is GAGVSQTPSNKVTEKGKYVELRCDPISGHTALYWYRQSLGQGPEFLIYFQGTGAADDSGLPNDRFFAVRPEGSVSTLKIQRTERGDSAVYLCASSPIGTHLIYEQYFGPGTRLTVT.

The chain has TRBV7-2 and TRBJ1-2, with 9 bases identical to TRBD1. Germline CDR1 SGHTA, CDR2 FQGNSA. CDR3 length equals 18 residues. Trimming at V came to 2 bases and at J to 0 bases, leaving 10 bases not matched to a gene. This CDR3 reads CASSLWSTDRGSNYGYTF. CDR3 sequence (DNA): TGTGCCAGCAGCTTATGGTCGACGGACAGGGGATCTAACTATGGCTACACCTTC.

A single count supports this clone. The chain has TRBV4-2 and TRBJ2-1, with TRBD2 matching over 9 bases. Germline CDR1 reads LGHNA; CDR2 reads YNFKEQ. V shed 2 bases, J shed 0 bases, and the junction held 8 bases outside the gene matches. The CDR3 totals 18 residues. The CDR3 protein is CASSQSMARGGSYNEQFF. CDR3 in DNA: TGTGCCAGCAGCCAATCCATGGCGCGGGGGGGCTCCTACAATGAGCAGTTCTTC.

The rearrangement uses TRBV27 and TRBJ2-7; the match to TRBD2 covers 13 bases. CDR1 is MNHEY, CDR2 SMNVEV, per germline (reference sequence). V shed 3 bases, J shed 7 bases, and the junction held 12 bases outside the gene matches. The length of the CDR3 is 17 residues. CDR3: CASSFTSGRDLRSEQYF. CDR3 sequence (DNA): TGTGCCAGCAGTTTCACTAGCGGGAGGGATCTACGATCAGAGCAGTACTTC.

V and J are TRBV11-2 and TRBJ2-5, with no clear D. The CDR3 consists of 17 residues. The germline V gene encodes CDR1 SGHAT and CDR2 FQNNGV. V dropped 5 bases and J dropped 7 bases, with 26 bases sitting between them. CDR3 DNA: TGTGCCAGCAGCCTCCAGTATCGGGCCTCTCGGTTAGGGACCCAGTACTTC. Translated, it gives CASSLQYRASRLGTQYF.

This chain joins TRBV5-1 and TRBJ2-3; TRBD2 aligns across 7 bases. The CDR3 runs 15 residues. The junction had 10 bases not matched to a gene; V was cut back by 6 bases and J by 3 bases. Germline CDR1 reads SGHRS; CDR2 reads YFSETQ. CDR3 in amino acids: CASMAAGRGTDTQYF. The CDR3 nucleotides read TGCGCCAGCATGGCAGCGGGAAGAGGGACAGATACGCAGTATTTT.

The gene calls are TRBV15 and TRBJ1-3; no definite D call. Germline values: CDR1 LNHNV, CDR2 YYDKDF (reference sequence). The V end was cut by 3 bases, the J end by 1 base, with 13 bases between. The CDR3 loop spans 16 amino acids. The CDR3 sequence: CATSSWGGSSGNTIYF. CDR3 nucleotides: TGTGCCACCAGCAGTTGGGGAGGATCTTCTGGAAACACCATATATTTT.

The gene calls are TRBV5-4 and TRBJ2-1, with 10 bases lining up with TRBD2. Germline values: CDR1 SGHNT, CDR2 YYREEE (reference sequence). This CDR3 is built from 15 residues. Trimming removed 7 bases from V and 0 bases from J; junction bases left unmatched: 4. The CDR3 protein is CASGLAVSSYNEQFF. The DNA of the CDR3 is TGTGCCAGCGGACTAGCGGTTAGCTCCTACAATGAGCAGTTCTTC. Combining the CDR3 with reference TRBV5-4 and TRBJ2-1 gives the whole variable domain ETGVTQSPTHLIKTRGQQVTLRCSSQSGHNTVSWYQQALGQGPQFIFQYYREEENGRGNFPPRFSGLQFPNYSSELNVNALELDDSALYLCASGLAVSSYNEQFFGPGTRLTVL.

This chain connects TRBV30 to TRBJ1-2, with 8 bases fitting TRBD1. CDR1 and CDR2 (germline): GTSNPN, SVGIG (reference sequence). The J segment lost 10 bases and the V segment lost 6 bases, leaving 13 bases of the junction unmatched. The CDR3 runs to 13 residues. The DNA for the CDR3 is TGTGCCTGTACCACCGGGACAGGCTTCTACTACACCTTC. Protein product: CACTTGTGFYYTF.

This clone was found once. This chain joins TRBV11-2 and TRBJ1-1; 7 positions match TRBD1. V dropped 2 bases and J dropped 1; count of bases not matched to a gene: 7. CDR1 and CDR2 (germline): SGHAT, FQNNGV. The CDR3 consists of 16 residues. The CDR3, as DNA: TGTGCCAGCAGCTTAACCCCCTGGACAGGGAACACTGAAGCTTTCTTT. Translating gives CASSLTPWTGNTEAFF.

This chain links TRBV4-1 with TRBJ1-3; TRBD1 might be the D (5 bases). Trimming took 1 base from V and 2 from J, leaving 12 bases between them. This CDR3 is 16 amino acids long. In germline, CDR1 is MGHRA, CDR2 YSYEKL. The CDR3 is CASSQVGSGPGNTIYF. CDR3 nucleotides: TGCGCCAGCAGCCAAGTCGGTTCGGGGCCTGGAAACACCATATATTTT.

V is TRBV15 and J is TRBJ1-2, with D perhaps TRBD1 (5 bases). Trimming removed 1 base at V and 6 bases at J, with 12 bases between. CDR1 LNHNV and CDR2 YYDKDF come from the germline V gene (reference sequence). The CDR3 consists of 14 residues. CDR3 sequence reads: CATSRASQGDGYTF. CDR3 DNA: TGTGCCACCAGCAGAGCGTCGCAGGGTGATGGCTACACCTTC.

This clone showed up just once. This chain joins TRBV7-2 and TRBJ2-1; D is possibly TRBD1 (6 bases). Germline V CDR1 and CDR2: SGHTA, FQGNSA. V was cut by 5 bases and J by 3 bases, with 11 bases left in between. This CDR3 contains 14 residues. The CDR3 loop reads CASSGIGGYNEQFF. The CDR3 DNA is TGTGCCAGCAGCGGCATAGGGGGCTACAATGAGCAGTTCTTC.

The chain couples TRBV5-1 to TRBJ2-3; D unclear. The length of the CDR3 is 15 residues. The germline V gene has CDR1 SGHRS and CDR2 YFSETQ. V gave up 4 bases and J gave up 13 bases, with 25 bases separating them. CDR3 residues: CASSLSGFESNSEYF. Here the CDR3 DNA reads TGCGCCAGCAGCCTCTCCGGGTTCGAAAGTAATTCCGAGTATTTT. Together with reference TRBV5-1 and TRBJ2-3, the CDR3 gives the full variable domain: KAGVTQTPRYLIKTRGQQVTLSCSPISGHRSVSWYQQTPGQGLQFLFEYFSETQRNKGNFPGRFSGRQFSNSRSEMNVSTLELGDSALYLCASSLSGFESNSEYFGPGTRLTVL.

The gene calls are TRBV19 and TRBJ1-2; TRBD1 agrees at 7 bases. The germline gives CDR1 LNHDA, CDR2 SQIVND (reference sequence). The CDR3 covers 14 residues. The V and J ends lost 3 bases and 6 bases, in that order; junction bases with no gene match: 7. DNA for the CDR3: TGTGCCAGTAGTATCCGACAGGGTCTAGATGGCTACACCTTC. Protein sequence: CASSIRQGLDGYTF.

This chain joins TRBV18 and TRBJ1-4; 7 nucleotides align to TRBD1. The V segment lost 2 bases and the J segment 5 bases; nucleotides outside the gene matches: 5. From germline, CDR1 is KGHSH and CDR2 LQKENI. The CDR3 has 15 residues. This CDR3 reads CASSPVGQPNEKLFF. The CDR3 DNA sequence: TGTGCCAGCTCACCAGTGGGACAGCCGAATGAAAAACTGTTTTTT.

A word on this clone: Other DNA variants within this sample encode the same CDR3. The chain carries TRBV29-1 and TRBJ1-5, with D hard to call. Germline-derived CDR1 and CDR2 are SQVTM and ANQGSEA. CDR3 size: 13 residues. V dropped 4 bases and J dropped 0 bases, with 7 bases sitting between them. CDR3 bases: TGCAGCGTTGGTGAGCATAGCAATCAGCCCCAGCATTTT. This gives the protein CSVGEHSNQPQHF.